These 23 T cell receptor beta chains were sequenced from one sample in a study of blood T cells in healthy people across ages. Through a sample-barcoded 5' primer and a J-beta primer mix, a second PCR was run for about 6 to 12 cycles. Each CDR3 protein gets one entry after TCRdb re-called the 5' RACE reads with MiXCR. The data contain 550,000 to 650,000 distinct CDR3 sequences, roughly 31% of them singletons. The sample was blood. Receptors originate from a woman older than 75 in good health.

This clonotype was seen repeatedly, ten times or more. A much more abundant neighbour one base away suggests this may be a read error. This chain joins TRBV24-1 and TRBJ2-5; 7 nucleotides align to TRBD2. J lost 11 bases, V lost 2 bases, and 16 bases had no gene match. CDR3 length: 16 amino acids. Looked up from germline, CDR1 is KGHDR and CDR2 is SFDVKD. DNA for the CDR3: TGTGCCACCAGTGATTCGGGGAGGGGTTACATCGGTGAGCAGTACTTC. Residues: CATSDSGRGYIGEQYF.

This clonotype was picked up a small number of times. The rearrangement links TRBV5-1 to TRBJ2-7; D may be TRBD1 (6 bases). The CDR3 covers 15 residues. Per the germline V gene, CDR1 is SGHRS and CDR2 is YFSETQ. Deletions cut 4 bases from V and 6 bases from J, with 20 bases between. Here the CDR3 DNA reads TGCGCCAGCAGCCCGGAAAGGGGGTCAAGTCGCGAGCAGTACTTC. Protein: CASSPERGSSREQYF.

The CDR3 reads CASRIGQIINEKLFF. In DNA form, the CDR3 reads TGTGCCAGCAGAATCGGACAGATAATAAATGAAAAACTGTTTTTT. The rearrangement links TRBV2 to TRBJ1-4; D might be TRBD1 (6 bases). V lost 6 bases, J lost 5 bases, and 16 bases lay in between. The CDR3 loop spans 15 amino acids. Germline CDR1 reads SNHLY; CDR2 reads FYNNEI.

The chain links TRBV4-2 to TRBJ1-2; D gene unclear. Germline loops: CDR1 LGHNA, CDR2 YNFKEQ. The CDR3 has 14 residues. Trimming removed 0 bases from V and 4 bases from J, with 9 bases in between. Here the CDR3 reads CASSQDSGSYGYTF. CDR3 coding DNA: TGTGCCAGCAGCCAAGATTCCGGGAGCTATGGCTACACCTTC.

In its sample, this clonotype was seen many times. This chain links TRBV7-2 with TRBJ2-3; a weak D match, TRBD1 (5 bases). Germline CDR1 reads SGHTA; CDR2 reads FQGNSA. V lost 1 base and J lost 5, with 13 bases in between. The CDR3 runs 15 residues. CDR3 sequence reads: CASSLDGDRRDTQYF. CDR3 nucleotides: TGTGCCAGCAGCTTAGATGGCGACAGACGAGATACGCAGTATTTT.

CDR3 coding DNA: TGTGCCAGCAGCTTGAGGGCATATAGCAATCAGCCCCAGCATTTT. This codes for CASSLRAYSNQPQHF. The rearrangement links TRBV5-5 to TRBJ1-5, with D unresolved. V lost 1 base, J lost 0 bases, and 8 bases lay in between. Looked up from germline, CDR1 is SGHKS and CDR2 is YYEKEE (reference sequence). The CDR3 totals 15 residues.

V is TRBV7-9 and J is TRBJ2-5; D unclear. Germline lookup yields CDR1 SEHNR and CDR2 FQNEAQ (reference sequence). V lost 5 bases and J lost 3, with 16 bases in between. The CDR3 is made up of 15 amino acids. The CDR3: CASSLRLRGKETQYF. The CDR3 DNA follows: TGTGCCAGCAGCCTCCGTCTCCGTGGGAAAGAGACCCAGTACTTC. Drawing the rest from reference TRBV7-9 and TRBJ2-5, the complete variable domain is DTGVSQNPRHKITKRGQNVTFRCDPISEHNRLYWYRQTLGQGPEFLTYFQNEAQLEKSRLLSDRFSAERPKGSFSTLEIQRTEQGDSAMYLCASSLRLRGKETQYFGPGTRLLVL.

In this sample, this clonotype turned up many times. The CDR3 sequence: CASRGLWLAGSQETQYF. For the CDR3, the DNA is TGTGCCAGCAGAGGCCTCTGGCTAGCGGGGTCCCAAGAGACCCAGTACTTC. This chain uses TRBV6-2 or TRBV6-3 with TRBJ2-5; 9 nucleotides line up with TRBD2. Germline V gene sequence: CDR1 MNHEY, CDR2 SVGEGT. CDR3 length: 17 residues. V shed 6 bases and J 1 base; nucleotides not matched to a gene: 12.

Worth noting for this clonotype: A clone one base away is much larger, so this may be a read error. This chain connects TRBV5-1 to TRBJ2-4; 7 bases line up with TRBD2. Germline-derived CDR1 and CDR2 are SGHRS and YFSETQ. This CDR3 region has 16 residues. V trimming: 0 bases; J trimming: 13 bases; junction bases outside the gene matches: 16. This CDR3 reads CASSLAGLAVNNEQYF. In nucleotides, the CDR3 is TGCGCCAGCAGCTTGGCCGGGCTAGCGGTAAACAATGAGCAGTACTTC.

The CDR3 DNA sequence: TGTGCCAGCAGTGTGGCCCCGAAGGCGAATTCACCCCTCCACTTT. Translation: CASSVAPKANSPLHF. The chain carries TRBV6-1 and TRBJ1-6; no firm D call. The V and J ends lost 4 bases and 7 bases respectively, with 14 bases between them. Germline CDR1 is MNHNS and CDR2 is SASEGT. The CDR3 extends over 15 amino acids.

This clonotype occurred many times. The rearrangement joins TRBV5-4 to TRBJ2-5; maybe TRBD1 (6 bases). V was pared by 4 bases and J by 5 bases, with 18 bases between. The CDR3 loop spans 15 amino acids. Germline CDR1 reads SGHNT; CDR2 reads YYREEE (reference sequence). CDR3 in DNA: TGTGCCAGCAGCCCCCAACAGGGTGTAGGGGAGACCCAGTACTTC. It yields the protein CASSPQQGVGETQYF.

In its sample, this clonotype was seen many times. The V call is TRBV20-1, the J call TRBJ2-5, with D perhaps TRBD2 (5 bases). Trimming cost V 6 bases and J 7 bases, with 24 bases left between them. CDR1 and CDR2 (germline): DFQATT, SNEGSKA (reference sequence). This CDR3 spans 15 amino acids. CDR3 protein: CSASPASGASGTQYF. As DNA, the CDR3 is TGCAGTGCCTCCCCAGCAAGCGGAGCCTCCGGGACCCAGTACTTC.

This clonotype was seen many times. V gene TRBV20-1 combines with J gene TRBJ1-1; 7 bases line up with TRBD1. Germline CDR1 reads DFQATT; CDR2 reads SNEGSKA (reference sequence). The CDR3 spans 16 residues. J lost 0 bases, V lost 6 bases, and 13 bases had no gene match. The CDR3 here is CSADRDRVDMNTEAFF. For the CDR3, the DNA is TGCAGTGCCGACCGCGACAGGGTCGACATGAACACTGAAGCTTTCTTT.

The rearrangement links TRBV28 to TRBJ2-2, with D unclear. CDR1 is MDHEN, CDR2 SYDVKM, per germline. Trimming stripped 5 bases from V and 6 bases from J, with 4 bases between. The CDR3 contains 11 residues. The CDR3: CASSQPGELFF. The CDR3, as DNA: TGTGCCAGCAGTCAACCCGGGGAGCTGTTTTTT.

This chain uses TRBV5-1 with TRBJ2-2; 9 bases are shared with TRBD2. There are 18 residues in the CDR3. V dropped 0 bases and J dropped 2; count of bases not matched to a gene: 8. Germline V gene sequence: CDR1 SGHRS, CDR2 YFSETQ. The CDR3 region is CASSLAGSGGHNTGELFF. CDR3 DNA sequence: TGCGCCAGCAGCTTGGCAGGTAGCGGGGGCCACAACACCGGGGAGCTGTTTTTT.

This clonotype was seen just once. The rearrangement joins TRBV5-1 to TRBJ2-3, with D possibly TRBD1 on 5 matching bases. Germline V gene lookup returns CDR1 SGHRS and CDR2 YFSETQ. The CDR3 sequence is 15 residues long. Trimming took off 0 bases at V and 5 bases at J, with 13 bases between the two ends. CDR3 residues: CASSLAQGVGDTQYF. The CDR3 region has the DNA TGCGCCAGCAGCTTGGCGCAGGGTGTGGGAGATACGCAGTATTTT.

This sequence joins TRBV7-9 and TRBJ2-1; no clear D. V was pared by 5 bases and J by 15 bases, with 14 bases between. Germline V CDR1 and CDR2: SEHNR, FQNEAQ (reference sequence). The CDR3 runs 11 residues. CDR3 in amino acids: CASSQDTPRFF. CDR3 sequence (DNA): TGTGCCAGCAGCCAAGATACGCCGCGGTTCTTC. Full variable domain (missing parts from reference TRBV7-9 and TRBJ2-1): DTGVSQNPRHKITKRGQNVTFRCDPISEHNRLYWYRQTLGQGPEFLTYFQNEAQLEKSRLLSDRFSAERPKGSFSTLEIQRTEQGDSAMYLCASSQDTPRFFGPGTRLTVL.

Many counts were recorded for this clonotype. This chain joins TRBV21-1 and TRBJ2-5; the DNA was not used to check the table's D call, TRBD2. TRBV21-1 is listed as a pseudogene. This CDR3 is built from 16 residues. CDR3 nucleotide sequence: TGTGCCAGCAGCACTGCTAAGCGGGACTCCCAAGAGACCCAGTACTTC. Its protein product is CASSTAKRDSQETQYF.

This clonotype was recorded at least ten times. V gene TRBV7-7 combines with J gene TRBJ2-1; no definite D call. The CDR3 is 12 amino acids. Germline values: CDR1 SSHAT, CDR2 FNYEAQ (reference sequence). The CDR3 sequence is CASPPKGSSWFF. CDR3 coding DNA: TGTGCTAGCCCCCCAAAGGGTTCGTCGTGGTTCTTC.

This clonotype was detected ten times or more. V gene TRBV3-1 combines with J gene TRBJ2-7, with 10 bases identical to TRBD1. The CDR3 covers 15 residues. With V trimmed by 3 bases and J by 3 bases, 5 bases remained unmatched. Germline loops: CDR1 LGHDT, CDR2 YNNKEL (reference sequence). This CDR3 reads CASSQTGTGVYEQYF. The CDR3 nucleotides are TGTGCCAGCAGCCAGACCGGGACAGGGGTCTACGAGCAGTACTTC.

This clonotype was detected many times. The chain is built from TRBV15 and TRBJ2-7, with D perhaps given as TRBD1 or TRBD2 (6 bases each). Trimming shortened V by 4 bases and J by 3 bases, and 16 bases separated the two germline ends. The length of the CDR3 is 15 residues. Germline CDR1 reads LNHNV; CDR2 reads YYDKDF (reference sequence). CDR3 nucleotides: TGTGCCACCAGCAAAAAACAGGGAGGCGGCTACGAGCAGTACTTC. Protein product: CATSKKQGGGYEQYF.

This clonotype occurred many times. The chain couples TRBV20-1 to TRBJ2-7; possibly TRBD2 for D (7 bases). The V end was cut by 0 bases, the J end by 3 bases, with 15 bases between. The CDR3 is made up of 15 amino acids. Germline V gives CDR1 DFQATT, CDR2 SNEGSKA (reference sequence). The CDR3 DNA reads as TGCAGTGCTAGAGAAGGGGGGGGCAAGTACTACGAGCAGTACTTC. This encodes CSAREGGGKYYEQYF.

The chain has TRBV3-1 and TRBJ1-2; D call uncertain. CDR3 size: 15 residues. With 0 bases removed from V and 4 bases from J, the gap between germline ends came to 12 bases. Per the germline V gene, CDR1 is LGHDT and CDR2 is YNNKEL (reference sequence). The CDR3 nucleotides read TGTGCCAGCAGCCAAGAATGCGGCTTGGTCTATGGCTACACCTTC. Amino acids: CASSQECGLVYGYTF.